Following are 7 T cell receptor beta chains from one sample sequenced in a study of CD8 T cells in ankylosing spondylitis. Each CDR3 protein is one row after TCRdb ran MiXCR on the 5' RACE reads. The sample consists of roughly 150,000 distinct CDR3 sequences, roughly 10% of them appearing once. Sequenced: blood, either unsorted or a sorted T cell fraction (not recorded which). The receptor source for this set is a female donor with ankylosing spondylitis or in good health (not recorded which).

This clonotype has only a few counts. The chain uses TRBV27 and TRBJ2-3; the D is unclear. The CDR3 has 13 amino acids. CDR1 is MNHEY and CDR2 is SMNVEV in the germline V gene (reference sequence). V was clipped by 5 bases and J by 0 bases, with 6 bases between them. In nucleotides, the CDR3 is TGTGCCAGCAGTCCCTTCAGCACAGATACGCAGTATTTT. Its translation: CASSPFSTDTQYF.

This clonotype was observed a handful of times. This chain uses TRBV6-1 with TRBJ1-1; no reliable D call. CDR1 is MNHNS, CDR2 SASEGT, per germline. V was pared by 0 bases and J by 2 bases, with 4 bases between. This CDR3 has 13 residues. The CDR3, as DNA: TGTGCCAGCAGTGAAGCTCTCAACACTGAAGCTTTCTTT. Translation gives CASSEALNTEAFF.

V usage is TRBV4-3 and J usage is TRBJ2-1, with TRBD2 matching 8 bases. This CDR3 region has 12 residues. CDR1 is LGHNA and CDR2 is YSLEER in the germline V gene. The ends lost 2 bases at V and 12 bases at J; junction bases unmatched: 3. The CDR3 region is CASSQSGTRQFF. For the CDR3, the DNA is TGCGCCAGCAGCCAATCCGGGACTAGGCAGTTCTTC.

The chain has TRBV7-8 and TRBJ2-2, with 9 bases aligning to TRBD1. V shed 5 bases, J shed 7 bases, and the junction held 5 bases outside the gene matches. CDR1 and CDR2 from the germline V gene are SGHVS and FQNEAQ. The CDR3 is 14 amino acids. As DNA, the CDR3 is TGTGCCAGCAGCATTGACAGGGGGAGCGGGGAGCTGTTTTTT. Encoded protein: CASSIDRGSGELFF.

V is TRBV18 and J is TRBJ2-7, with TRBD2 as a possible D gene (5 bases). Germline CDR1 reads KGHSH; CDR2 reads LQKENI. The V gene lost 4 bases and the J gene lost 3 bases, with 19 bases spanning the gap. The CDR3 contains 16 residues. CDR3 residues: CASSLALASRIYEQYF. CDR3 DNA sequence: TGTGCCAGCTCACTCGCTCTAGCCTCCAGGATCTACGAGCAGTACTTC.

This clonotype was seen a handful of times. This chain uses TRBV7-9 with TRBJ1-5, with D hard to call. The CDR3 has 15 amino acids. CDR1 and CDR2 from the germline V gene are SEHNR and FQNEAQ (reference sequence). The V gene lost 2 bases and the J gene lost 0 bases, with 8 bases spanning the gap. The CDR3 spells CASSLSEFSNQPQHF. The CDR3 DNA sequence: TGTGCCAGCAGCTTAAGTGAGTTTAGCAATCAGCCCCAGCATTTT.

This clonotype appeared a few times. The chain has TRBV7-9 and TRBJ1-1; the match to TRBD1 covers 8 bases. V gave up 2 bases and J gave up 4 bases; unmatched junction bases: 12. CDR1 and CDR2 from the germline V gene are SEHNR and FQNEAQ (reference sequence). CDR3 size: 17 residues. The CDR3 DNA is TGTGCCAGCAGCTTACCTCGACAGGGGCGCGGTGGCACTGAAGCTTTCTTT. Residues: CASSLPRQGRGGTEAFF.